The rows below give T cell receptor beta chains drawn from one sample of a study of early T cells in non-severe SARS-CoV-2 infection. TCRdb fed the 5' RACE reads into MiXCR, producing one record per CDR3 protein. The sample carries approximately 68,000 distinct CDR3 sequences, about 9.4% recorded once. The starting material was whole blood, obtained at baseline. Every receptor here comes from an adult who was a healthcare worker with PCR-confirmed SARS-CoV-2 infection or an uninfected control (not recorded which). The conserved cysteine and the conserved F or W are not part of the CDR3 here.

v_gene	j_gene	CDR3aa
TRBV5-1	TRBJ2-7	ASSLSNVASEQY
TRBV7-2	TRBJ1-6	ASSLEGSSYNSPLH
TRBV7-3	TRBJ2-7	ASSEGYEQY
TRBV9	TRBJ1-1	ASSVGATPNTEAF
TRBV28	TRBJ1-5	ASSRGPNQPQH
TRBV19	TRBJ1-2	ASSIEYGYT
TRBV12-5	TRBJ1-6	ASGLERDTPLH
TRBV20-1	TRBJ2-4	SASPAPRAKNIQY
TRBV3-1	TRBJ1-2	ASSQGSTGYT
TRBV18	TRBJ1-1	ASSPNMAANTEAF
TRBV7-2	TRBJ1-2	ASSLSQANYGYT
TRBV6-2/TRBV6-3	TRBJ1-5	ASSVPGAGNQPQH
TRBV2	TRBJ1-5	ASSRQGVDQPQH
TRBV5-5	TRBJ2-3	ASSFDRVTDTQY
TRBV4-2	TRBJ1-3	ASSQTGYSENTIY
TRBV6-5	TRBJ2-7	ASRPKTGTYEQY
TRBV5-1	TRBJ2-5	ASSGRDQTAETQY